Many counts were recorded for the clone carrying this T cell receptor beta chain. Its antigen is not known. The data are from a study of T-cell reconstitution after alpha-beta-depleted transplantation in children. Whole-study results and caveats: Recipient T cells and thymic progenitors that survived were the source of the high TCRbeta diversity seen at day 60 in some patients. Once a year had passed after transplant, T-cell counts and diversity came mostly from newly produced T cells.

Germline values: CDR1 SGHTA, CDR2 FQGTGA. With 8 bases clipped from V and 1 base from J, the junction kept 14 bases outside the gene matches. This CDR3 comprises 18 residues. Molecular barcoding with unique molecular identifiers was used for the TCRbeta library. TCRdb independently ran MiXCR on the PCR reads; one entry per CDR3 protein. The table has some 29,000 distinct CDR3 sequences, 5.5% to 7.5% seen once. J is TRBJ2-6 and V is TRBV7-3, with 7 positions matching TRBD2. This receptor was taken from a male patient younger than 18 who had a stem cell transplant for acute myeloid leukemia, so the T cells may come from the graft donor. The sample was PBMCs, mostly from graft donor cells, taken 180 days after TCRalphabeta/CD19-depleted stem cell transplant. The CDR3 DNA is TGTGCCAGCCGCCGTTGGGGCGGGAGTGATTCTGGGGCCAACGTCCTGACTTTC. Its translation: CASRRWGGSDSGANVLTF.